This is a list of T cell receptor beta chains from one sample in a study of breast tumors, draining lymph nodes, adjacent tissues. TCRdb called the multiplex PCR reads again in MiXCR, with one record for every CDR3 protein. This sample has 190,000 or so distinct CDR3 sequences; around 33% occur once, and the top ten carry 4% to 5.5%. The specimen sequenced was axillary lymph node tissue. Receptor source: a female donor with breast cancer. Some clones in this sample may be carry-over from other donors' samples. CDR3s include the opening cysteine and the closing phenylalanine or tryptophan. Fields, in order: clone size, V gene, J gene, D gene, CDR3 protein, CDR3 DNA. The D gene is left open where the match is weak. Size values are once, few and many counts, or a class for expanded clones, and some rows have none.

clone_size: many
v_call: TRBV20-1
j_call: TRBJ2-1
d_call: TRBD1
cdr3_aa: CSAKGQGSYNEQFF
cdr3_nt: TGCAGTGCTAAGGGACAGGGCTCCTACAATGAGCAGTTCTTC

clone_size: many
v_call: TRBV19
j_call: TRBJ1-2
d_call: NA
cdr3_aa: CASRVRHTNYGYTF
cdr3_nt: TGTGCCAGTAGGGTCAGACATACTAACTATGGCTACACCTTC

clone_size: many
v_call: TRBV5-4
j_call: TRBJ2-2
d_call: TRBD2
cdr3_aa: CASSSGGRAINTGELFF
cdr3_nt: TGTGCCAGCAGCTCCGGCGGGAGGGCCATTAACACCGGGGAGCTGTTTTTT

clone_size: few
v_call: TRBV18
j_call: TRBJ2-6
d_call: NA
cdr3_aa: CASSPRVQGAGANVLTF
cdr3_nt: TGTGCCAGCTCACCACGAGTCCAGGGTGCTGGGGCCAACGTCCTGACTTTC

clone_size: many
v_call: TRBV10-3
j_call: TRBJ2-2
d_call: NA
cdr3_aa: CAIRGAPAGELFF
cdr3_nt: TGTGCCATCAGAGGGGCGCCGGCCGGGGAGCTGTTTTTT

clone_size: NA
v_call: TRBV12-5
j_call: TRBJ1-2
d_call: TRBD1
cdr3_aa: CASKGQVPYGYTF
cdr3_nt: TGTGCTAGCAAAGGACAGGTTCCTTATGGCTACACCTTC

clone_size: many
v_call: TRBV2
j_call: TRBJ2-7
d_call: NA
cdr3_aa: CASRIEAYEQYF
cdr3_nt: TGTGCCAGCCGAATCGAAGCCTACGAGCAGTACTTC

clone_size: NA
v_call: TRBV20-1
j_call: TRBJ1-1
d_call: NA
cdr3_aa: CSARRSVEQRDTEAFF
cdr3_nt: TGCAGTGCTAGAAGGTCAGTGGAACAGAGGGACACTGAAGCTTTCTTT

clone_size: few
v_call: TRBV4-2
j_call: TRBJ2-5
d_call: TRBD2
cdr3_aa: CASRPLAGVETQYF
cdr3_nt: TGTGCCAGCAGACCACTAGCGGGGGTTGAGACCCAGTACTTC

clone_size: many
v_call: TRBV5-1
j_call: TRBJ2-1
d_call: NA
cdr3_aa: CASSLGTYEIGEQFF
cdr3_nt: TGCGCCAGCAGCCTAGGGACTTACGAAATTGGTGAGCAGTTCTTC

clone_size: few
v_call: TRBV5-4
j_call: TRBJ2-6
d_call: TRBD1
cdr3_aa: CASSAGTANSGANVLTF
cdr3_nt: TGTGCCAGCAGCGCTGGGACAGCGAACTCTGGGGCCAACGTCCTGACTTTC

clone_size: NA
v_call: TRBV28
j_call: TRBJ1-5
d_call: NA
cdr3_aa: CASSRGGLYSNQPQHF
cdr3_nt: TGTGCCAGCAGCCGGGGGGGCCTTTATAGCAATCAGCCCCAGCATTTT

clone_size: few
v_call: TRBV11-2
j_call: TRBJ2-4
d_call: NA
cdr3_aa: CASSLSRGKNIQYF
cdr3_nt: TGTGCCAGCAGCTTAAGCAGGGGCAAAAACATTCAGTACTTC

clone_size: many
v_call: TRBV30
j_call: TRBJ1-2
d_call: TRBD1
cdr3_aa: CAWSVGDRLLYGYTF
cdr3_nt: TGTGCCTGGAGTGTAGGGGACAGGTTACTGTATGGCTACACCTTC

clone_size: NA
v_call: TRBV20-1
j_call: TRBJ2-5
d_call: TRBD2
cdr3_aa: CSASAISLAGAPLQETQYF
cdr3_nt: TGCAGTGCTAGCGCAATCAGTCTAGCGGGGGCCCCCCTCCAAGAGACCCAGTACTTC

clone_size: NA
v_call: TRBV25-1
j_call: TRBJ1-6
d_call: NA
cdr3_aa: CASRRNSPLHF
cdr3_nt: TGTGCCAGCCGGCGGAATTCACCCCTCCACTTT

clone_size: many
v_call: TRBV7-6
j_call: TRBJ2-7
d_call: TRBD1
cdr3_aa: CASSLEGQFYEQYF
cdr3_nt: TGTGCCAGCAGCTTAGAGGGACAGTTTTACGAGCAGTACTTC

clone_size: many
v_call: TRBV7-2
j_call: TRBJ2-6
d_call: NA
cdr3_aa: CASSPGGSGANVLTF
cdr3_nt: TGTGCCAGCAGCCCCGGGGGCTCTGGGGCCAACGTCCTGACTTTC

clone_size: many
v_call: TRBV25-1
j_call: TRBJ2-7
d_call: NA
cdr3_aa: CARKTDAYEQYF
cdr3_nt: TGTGCCAGGAAGACGGACGCCTACGAGCAGTACTTC

clone_size: many
v_call: TRBV19
j_call: TRBJ2-7
d_call: TRBD2
cdr3_aa: CASSPGTSGGYEQYF
cdr3_nt: TGTGCCAGTAGTCCTGGGACTAGCGGGGGCTACGAGCAGTACTTC

clone_size: many
v_call: TRBV9
j_call: TRBJ2-3
d_call: NA
cdr3_aa: CASSAGSRGDTQYF
cdr3_nt: TGTGCCAGCAGCGCCGGATCTCGTGGAGATACGCAGTATTTT

clone_size: NA
v_call: TRBV2
j_call: TRBJ1-4
d_call: TRBD1
cdr3_aa: CASSADRDGSEKLFF
cdr3_nt: TGTGCCAGCAGTGCCGACAGGGATGGCAGTGAAAAACTGTTTTTT

clone_size: NA
v_call: TRBV12-3/TRBV12-4
j_call: TRBJ1-4
d_call: TRBD1
cdr3_aa: CASSGGTGLDEKLFF
cdr3_nt: TGTGCCAGCAGCGGGGGGACAGGGTTGGATGAAAAACTGTTTTTT

clone_size: NA
v_call: TRBV12-3/TRBV12-4
j_call: TRBJ1-6
d_call: NA
cdr3_aa: CASRRDSNSPLHF
cdr3_nt: TGTGCCAGCCGCCGCGACAGCAATTCACCCCTCCACTTT

clone_size: many
v_call: TRBV3-1
j_call: TRBJ1-2
d_call: TRBD1
cdr3_aa: CASSQGIRTGNGYTF
cdr3_nt: TGTGCCAGCAGCCAAGGAATAAGGACAGGCAATGGCTACACCTTC

clone_size: many
v_call: TRBV20-1
j_call: TRBJ2-7
d_call: NA
cdr3_aa: CSARKTGLRQYF
cdr3_nt: TGCAGTGCTAGAAAGACGGGCTTACGCCAGTACTTC

clone_size: few
v_call: TRBV5-5
j_call: TRBJ2-3
d_call: NA
cdr3_aa: CASSLENTFTDTQYF
cdr3_nt: TGTGCCAGCAGCTTAGAGAACACATTCACAGATACGCAGTATTTT

clone_size: NA
v_call: TRBV6-1
j_call: TRBJ2-2
d_call: NA
cdr3_aa: CASITGELFF
cdr3_nt: TGTGCCAGCATAACAGGGGAGCTGTTTTTT

clone_size: many
v_call: TRBV6-1
j_call: TRBJ2-3
d_call: NA
cdr3_aa: CASSERWRLRTDTQYF
cdr3_nt: TGTGCCAGCAGTGAGAGGTGGAGACTCCGCACAGATACGCAGTATTTT

clone_size: NA
v_call: TRBV5-1
j_call: TRBJ1-2
d_call: TRBD1
cdr3_aa: CASSFGQGGNTF
cdr3_nt: TGCGCCAGCAGCTTTGGACAGGGTGGAAACACCTTC

clone_size: NA
v_call: TRBV12-3/TRBV12-4
j_call: TRBJ2-6
d_call: NA
cdr3_aa: CASRPEGGANVLTF
cdr3_nt: TGTGCCAGCAGACCCGAGGGAGGGGCCAACGTCCTGACTTTC

clone_size: many
v_call: TRBV12-3/TRBV12-4
j_call: TRBJ1-4
d_call: NA
cdr3_aa: CASMRDINEKLFF
cdr3_nt: TGTGCCAGCATGAGGGACATTAATGAAAAACTGTTTTTT

clone_size: many
v_call: TRBV2
j_call: TRBJ2-7
d_call: TRBD1
cdr3_aa: CASRPGQGAYEQYF
cdr3_nt: TGTGCCAGCCGACCGGGACAGGGGGCCTACGAGCAGTACTTC

clone_size: NA
v_call: TRBV30
j_call: TRBJ1-4
d_call: NA
cdr3_aa: CAWRTSGTSGSEKLFF
cdr3_nt: TGTGCCTGGAGGACATCAGGGACTAGCGGGAGTGAAAAACTGTTTTTT

clone_size: few
v_call: TRBV19
j_call: TRBJ1-1
d_call: NA
cdr3_aa: CASSTSRGYTEAFF
cdr3_nt: TGTGCCAGTAGTACGTCCAGAGGTTACACTGAAGCTTTCTTT

clone_size: many
v_call: TRBV6-5
j_call: TRBJ1-2
d_call: NA
cdr3_aa: CASSYVGDAYGYTF
cdr3_nt: TGTGCCAGCAGTTACGTTGGGGACGCCTATGGCTACACCTTC

clone_size: NA
v_call: TRBV7-9
j_call: TRBJ2-5
d_call: NA
cdr3_aa: CASSLWRGRAPETQYF
cdr3_nt: TGTGCCAGCAGCTTATGGAGGGGAAGGGCCCCAGAGACCCAGTACTTC

clone_size: many
v_call: TRBV10-2
j_call: TRBJ2-1
d_call: NA
cdr3_aa: CASSESPPESGFF
cdr3_nt: TGCGCCAGCAGTGAGTCCCCCCCTGAGAGTGGGTTCTTC

clone_size: many
v_call: TRBV5-1
j_call: TRBJ2-3
d_call: NA
cdr3_aa: CASSLGGARADTQYF
cdr3_nt: TGCGCCAGCAGCTTAGGGGGGGCGCGGGCAGATACGCAGTATTTT

clone_size: few
v_call: TRBV27
j_call: TRBJ1-5
d_call: TRBD1
cdr3_aa: CASSPRTGGGGSNQPQHF
cdr3_nt: TGTGCCAGCAGTCCTCGGACAGGGGGTGGGGGTAGCAATCAGCCCCAGCATTTT

clone_size: many
v_call: TRBV5-8
j_call: TRBJ1-6
d_call: NA
cdr3_aa: CASSLVGADSPLHF
cdr3_nt: TGTGCCAGCAGCTTGGTTGGGGCTGATTCACCCCTCCACTTT

clone_size: many
v_call: TRBV3-1
j_call: TRBJ2-7
d_call: NA
cdr3_aa: CASSQAQTYEQYF
cdr3_nt: TGTGCCAGCAGCCAAGCCCAGACCTACGAGCAGTACTTC

clone_size: many
v_call: TRBV5-1
j_call: TRBJ2-1
d_call: TRBD2
cdr3_aa: CASSFSGSSHNEQFF
cdr3_nt: TGCGCCAGCAGCTTTAGCGGGAGTAGCCACAATGAGCAGTTCTTC

clone_size: NA
v_call: TRBV9
j_call: TRBJ2-3
d_call: NA
cdr3_aa: CASSARDAGTPLTDTQYF
cdr3_nt: TGTGCCAGCAGTGCTAGAGATGCCGGGACACCACTCACAGATACGCAGTATTTT

clone_size: NA
v_call: TRBV12-3/TRBV12-4
j_call: TRBJ2-5
d_call: TRBD1
cdr3_aa: CASSLRQGTKETQYF
cdr3_nt: TGTGCCAGCAGCCTCCGACAGGGAACAAAAGAGACCCAGTACTTC

clone_size: many
v_call: TRBV6-5
j_call: TRBJ2-4
d_call: TRBD2
cdr3_aa: CASSQAGEAKNIQYF
cdr3_nt: TGTGCCAGCAGTCAAGCGGGAGAAGCCAAAAACATTCAGTACTTC